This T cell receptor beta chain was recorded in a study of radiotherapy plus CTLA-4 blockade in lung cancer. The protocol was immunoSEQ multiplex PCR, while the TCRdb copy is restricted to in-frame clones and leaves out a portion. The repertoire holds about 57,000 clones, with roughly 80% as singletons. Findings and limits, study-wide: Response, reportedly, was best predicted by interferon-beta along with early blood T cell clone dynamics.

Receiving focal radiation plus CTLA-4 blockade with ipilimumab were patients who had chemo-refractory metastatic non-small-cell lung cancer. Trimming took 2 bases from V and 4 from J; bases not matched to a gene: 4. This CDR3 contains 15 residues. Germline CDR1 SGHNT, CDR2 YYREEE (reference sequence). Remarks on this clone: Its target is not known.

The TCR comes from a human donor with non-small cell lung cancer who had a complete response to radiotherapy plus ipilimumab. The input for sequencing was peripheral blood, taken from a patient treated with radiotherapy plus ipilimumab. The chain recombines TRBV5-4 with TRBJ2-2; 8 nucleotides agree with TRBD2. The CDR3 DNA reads TGTGCCAGCAGCTTCAGCGGGAGTATCACCGGGGAGCTGTTTTTT. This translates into CASSFSGSITGELFF.